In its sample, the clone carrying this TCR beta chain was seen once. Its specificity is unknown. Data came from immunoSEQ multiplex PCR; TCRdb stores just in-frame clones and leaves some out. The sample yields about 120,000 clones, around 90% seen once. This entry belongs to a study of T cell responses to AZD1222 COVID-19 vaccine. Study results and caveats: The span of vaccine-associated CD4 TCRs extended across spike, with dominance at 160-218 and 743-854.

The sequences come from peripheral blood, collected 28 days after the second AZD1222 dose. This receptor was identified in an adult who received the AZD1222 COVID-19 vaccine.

This CDR3 reads CASSPRRAETQYF. The CDR3 coding sequence is TGTGCCAGCAGCCCTAGGAGGGCGGAGACCCAGTACTTC. The rearrangement uses TRBV12-3 or TRBV12-4 and TRBJ2-5; a weak D match, TRBD2 (6 bases). This CDR3 region has 13 residues. The V end was cut by 6 bases, the J end by 5 bases, with 13 bases between.